This T cell receptor beta chain came from a study of blood T cell repertoires in COVID-19. Turning to the study itself: The United States, Italy and Spain were the sources of the acute and convalescent COVID-19 samples. Sources were T cells, B-cell-depleted T cells, or PBMCs; the material itself was cDNA or gDNA.

The CDR3 totals 17 residues. CDR1 MGHDK and CDR2 SYGVNS come from the germline V gene. After removal of 8 bases from V and 5 bases from J, the junction contained 11 bases not matched to a gene. Original analysis: Researchers report that nucleated cell counts were estimated from reference gene primer amplification. Using immunoSEQ multiplex PCR, the repertoire was profiled, and TCRdb retains in-frame clones only, with some absent. V and J calls and clone size follow that table, whereas D and trimming were derived from the DNA. The sample carries hundreds of thousands of clones, 83% recorded once. The sample was peripheral blood. This chain joins TRBV25-1 and TRBJ2-1, with 14 bases matching TRBD2. The clonotype was recovered from a woman aged 40-49 years with active or convalescent COVID-19. The CDR3 DNA follows: TGTGCCAGCGGCCCGGGGGGACTAGCGGGAGCCCACAATGAGCAGTTCTTC. Protein: CASGPGGLAGAHNEQFF.